This TCR beta chain was recovered during a study of Graves' ophthalmopathy and Graves' hyperthyroidism. Points from the study as a whole: Most expanded clonotypes in thyroid above 0.001 frequency also showed up in blood.

This clonotype was observed at least ten times. Its antigen is currently unknown. This CDR3 is 14 amino acids long. Germline V lookup: CDR1 KGHDR, CDR2 SFDVKD. Trimming cost V 2 bases and J 5 bases, with 11 bases left between them. PBMCs were isolated from an approximately 10 ml sample of fresh peripheral blood. The study amplified TCR beta CDR3 regions using RNA transcripts. Amplification began with first-round RT-PCR using HTBI primers, then second-round multiplex PCR was performed. One entry per CDR3 protein results from TCRdb running MiXCR on the multiplex PCR reads. Of approximately 700,000 distinct CDR3 sequences listed, 40% are singletons.

The source material was peripheral blood. V usage is TRBV24-1 and J usage is TRBJ1-2; D remains ambiguous. The sequence was collected from an adult man with Graves' ophthalmopathy. CDR3 nucleotide sequence: TGTGCCACCAGTGATTCCGGGATAGGGTATGGCTACACCTTC. It is translated as CATSDSGIGYGYTF.